Presented here are 26 T cell receptor beta chains from one specimen sequenced in a study of cytotoxic CD8 clonotypes in ibrutinib-treated CLL. The method was immunoSEQ multiplex PCR; TCRdb's version includes in-frame clones alone and lacks a portion of them. The table includes about 330,000 clones, about 64% detected once. This material consisted of PBMCs, taken after 36 months of ibrutinib treatment. These receptors were collected from a human donor with chronic lymphocytic leukemia.

The chain combines TRBV19 with TRBJ2-7; D is possibly TRBD1 or TRBD2 (7 bases each). Trimming removed 5 bases from V and 5 bases from J, with 16 bases in between. This CDR3 has 14 amino acids. In germline, CDR1 is LNHDA, CDR2 SQIVND (reference sequence). The CDR3 reads CASSSWEGADEQYF. Written as DNA, the CDR3 is TGTGCCAGTAGTTCCTGGGAGGGGGCGGACGAGCAGTACTTC.

This chain uses TRBV15 with TRBJ2-5, with 13 bases lining up with TRBD2. Trimming cost V 0 bases and J 4 bases; bases outside gene matches: 5. The CDR3 spans 17 residues. Germline lookup yields CDR1 LNHNV and CDR2 YYDKDF (reference sequence). The CDR3 nucleotides are TGTGCCACCAGCAGAGATAGGACTAGCGGGAGTCGAGAGACCCAGTACTTC. Residues: CATSRDRTSGSRETQYF.

A few counts support this clone. CDR3 sequence (DNA): TGTGCCAGCAGCCAAGATAGGCGGTCCTCCTACGAGCAGTACTTC. Amino acids: CASSQDRRSSYEQYF. The chain employs TRBV4-2 and TRBJ2-7; D not certain. Trimming took 0 bases from V and 0 from J, leaving 9 bases between them. This CDR3 has 15 residues. Germline V CDR1 and CDR2: LGHNA, YNFKEQ.

The chain couples TRBV27 to TRBJ1-1; D is unclear. The germline V gene has CDR1 MNHEY and CDR2 SMNVEV (reference sequence). This CDR3 contains 15 residues. The germline V and J ends were trimmed by 5 bases and 4 bases, with 17 bases remaining between them. CDR3 sequence reads: CASSIAGGPGTEAFF. The CDR3 coding sequence is TGTGCCAGCAGTATCGCCGGAGGACCGGGCACTGAAGCTTTCTTT.

This clone has more than one count but fewer than ten. This chain connects TRBV29-1 to TRBJ2-1, with 13 bases fitting TRBD2. V gave up 7 bases and J gave up 4 bases; unmatched junction bases: 4. The CDR3 totals 14 residues. The germline gives CDR1 SQVTM, CDR2 ANQGSEA. DNA of the CDR3: TGCAGCGCCGTGGGACTAGCGGGATACAATGAGCAGTTCTTC. As protein: CSAVGLAGYNEQFF.

The V and J genes are TRBV15 and TRBJ2-7; 7 bases match TRBD1. V dropped 3 bases and J dropped 1; count of bases not matched to a gene: 12. The CDR3 totals 17 residues. The germline V gene has CDR1 LNHNV and CDR2 YYDKDF (reference sequence). CDR3 sequence: CATSSDLYRGRSYEQYF. DNA of the CDR3: TGTGCCACCAGCAGTGACCTTTACAGGGGAAGGTCCTACGAGCAGTACTTC.

The V call is TRBV5-5, the J call TRBJ2-7; tentative D call: TRBD1 (5 bases). Germline V CDR1 and CDR2: SGHKS, YYEKEE (reference sequence). The CDR3 has 16 residues. The V and J ends lost 0 bases and 0 bases respectively, with 13 bases between them. DNA of the CDR3: TGTGCCAGCAGCTTGGGTGGCCAGGGAAGCTCCTACGAGCAGTACTTC. Protein: CASSLGGQGSSYEQYF. The full variable domain, completed using reference TRBV5-5 and TRBJ2-7, is DAGVTQSPTHLIKTRGQQVTLRCSPISGHKSVSWYQQVLGQGPQFIFQYYEKEERGRGNFPDRFSARQFPNYSSELNVNALLLGDSALYLCASSLGGQGSSYEQYFGPGTRLTVT.

This rearrangement joins TRBV11-2 to TRBJ2-1, with D unresolved. In germline, CDR1 is SGHAT, CDR2 FQNNGV. V was pared by 5 bases and J by 6 bases, with 11 bases between. The CDR3 is 13 residues long. Written as DNA, the CDR3 is TGTGCCAGCAGCCTAAATGTAATCAATGAGCAGTTCTTC. Protein sequence: CASSLNVINEQFF.

V usage is TRBV5-1 and J usage is TRBJ2-4, with D unclear. Germline V gene sequence: CDR1 SGHRS, CDR2 YFSETQ. V gave up 4 bases and J gave up 0 bases, with 14 bases separating them. The CDR3 runs 16 residues. CDR3 in amino acids: CASSPLPPLAKNIQYF. In DNA form, the CDR3 reads TGCGCCAGCAGCCCTTTACCTCCCTTAGCCAAAAACATTCAGTACTTC.

This chain joins TRBV7-6 and TRBJ1-2; 12 bases fit TRBD1. The V gene end was trimmed by 0 bases and the J gene end by 8 bases; junction bases not matched to a gene: 19. The CDR3 has 20 amino acids. Germline values: CDR1 SGHVS, CDR2 FNYEAQ. This chain's CDR3 is CASSLAPTGQGAMSQWGYTF. For the CDR3, the DNA is TGTGCCAGCAGCTTAGCTCCGACGGGACAGGGGGCGATGTCCCAGTGGGGCTACACCTTC.

This chain connects TRBV7-8 to TRBJ2-7, with 9 bases aligning to TRBD1. Trimming removed 6 bases from V and 5 bases from J; junction bases left unmatched: 11. This CDR3 contains 15 residues. CDR1 is SGHVS, CDR2 FQNEAQ, per germline. The CDR3 sequence is CASRKNRGRGDEQYF. CDR3 in DNA: TGTGCCAGCAGAAAGAACAGGGGGCGAGGGGACGAGCAGTACTTC.

The CDR3 DNA is TGCGCCAGCAGCCCCGGACAGGGTCTCACCGGGGAGCTGTTTTTT. It encodes CASSPGQGLTGELFF. The rearrangement links TRBV5-1 to TRBJ2-2, with 8 bases identical to TRBD1. The germline gives CDR1 SGHRS, CDR2 YFSETQ. This CDR3 has 15 residues. J lost 4 bases, V lost 4 bases, and 6 bases had no gene match.

For the CDR3, the DNA is TGTGCCAGCAGCCCGGGGACAGGGGGCTATGGCTACACCTTC. It yields the protein CASSPGTGGYGYTF. The gene calls are TRBV5-6 and TRBJ1-2, with TRBD1 matching over 11 bases. The CDR3 has 14 residues. With V trimmed by 4 bases and J by 4 bases, 3 bases remained unmatched. Germline CDR1 is SGHDT and CDR2 is YYEEEE.

The rearrangement uses TRBV6-5 and TRBJ2-7; D is possibly TRBD2 (5 bases). From germline, CDR1 is MNHEY and CDR2 SVGAGI. V was trimmed by 0 bases and J by 2 bases, leaving 14 bases between them. The CDR3 loop spans 16 amino acids. The CDR3: CASSYSTLRLPYEQYF. The CDR3 DNA reads as TGTGCCAGCAGTTACTCGACGTTGCGACTACCCTACGAGCAGTACTTC.

This chain connects TRBV28 to TRBJ2-2; D gene ambiguous. The V gene lost 3 bases and the J gene lost 1 base, with 9 bases spanning the gap. CDR1 is MDHEN and CDR2 is SYDVKM in the germline V gene. CDR3 length: 15 residues. The CDR3 coding sequence is TGTGCCAGCAGTTTGTTCGGCTTGAACACCGGGGAGCTGTTTTTT. Its translation is CASSLFGLNTGELFF.

V is TRBV2 and J is TRBJ2-7; 11 nucleotides align to TRBD1. The germline gives CDR1 SNHLY, CDR2 FYNNEI. The CDR3 is 15 residues long. V gave up 6 bases and J gave up 0 bases; unmatched junction bases: 4. CDR3 residues: CASSAGQGASYEQYF. Here the CDR3 DNA reads TGTGCCAGCAGCGCCGGACAGGGGGCCTCCTACGAGCAGTACTTC.

This clone was recorded a few times. The gene calls are TRBV5-1 and TRBJ2-3; the D call may be TRBD1 or TRBD2 (5 bases each). Looked up from germline, CDR1 is SGHRS and CDR2 is YFSETQ. V dropped 0 bases and J dropped 4 bases, with 9 bases sitting between them. The CDR3 spans 14 residues. The CDR3 nucleotides are TGCGCCAGCAGCTTGGCCAGGGACCCAGATACGCAGTATTTT. It is translated as CASSLARDPDTQYF.

The V gene is TRBV4-1, the J gene TRBJ1-5; no clear D gene. V was shortened by 2 bases and J by 0 bases, with 11 bases between the two germline ends. This CDR3 comprises 16 residues. CDR1 and CDR2 from the germline V gene are MGHRA and YSYEKL. The CDR3 DNA reads as TGCGCCAGCAGCCAAAGGGTTACAGCTAGCAATCAGCCCCAGCATTTT. Residues: CASSQRVTASNQPQHF.

The chain employs TRBV9 and TRBJ1-2; TRBD1 agrees at 7 bases. Looked up from germline, CDR1 is SGDLS and CDR2 is YYNGEE. This CDR3 has 13 amino acids. Unmatched junction bases numbered 7, after V lost 3 bases and J lost 8 bases. CDR3 region: CASSGYRGEGYTF. DNA for the CDR3: TGTGCCAGCAGCGGATACAGGGGTGAGGGCTACACCTTC.

The chain recombines TRBV7-9 with TRBJ1-2; no clear D. CDR1 SEHNR and CDR2 FQNEAQ come from the germline V gene (reference sequence). The CDR3 covers 12 residues. V lost 5 bases and J 4 bases, leaving 8 bases between the germline ends. The CDR3 nucleotides are TGTGCCAGCAGCCCGGGTAGCTATGGCTACACCTTC. Translated, it gives CASSPGSYGYTF. The entire variable domain, with the rest obtained from reference TRBV7-9 and TRBJ1-2, is as follows: DTGVSQNPRHKITKRGQNVTFRCDPISEHNRLYWYRQTLGQGPEFLTYFQNEAQLEKSRLLSDRFSAERPKGSFSTLEIQRTEQGDSAMYLCASSPGSYGYTFGSGTRLTVV.

The chain couples TRBV4-1 to TRBJ1-3, with 7 bases matching TRBD1. The CDR3 is 18 residues long. CDR1 and CDR2 from the germline V gene are MGHRA and YSYEKL. The V segment lost 0 bases and the J segment 1 base; nucleotides outside the gene matches: 9. The CDR3 spells CASSQDRRTGPSGNTIYF. In DNA form, the CDR3 reads TGCGCCAGCAGCCAAGATAGAAGGACAGGACCTTCTGGAAACACCATATATTTT.

J is TRBJ2-2 and V is TRBV25-1; the D is unclear. This CDR3 comprises 13 residues. Germline V gene data show CDR1 as MGHDK and CDR2 as SYGVNS. Trimming pared 1 base from V and 8 bases from J, leaving 8 bases between. This chain's CDR3 is CASSELFQGELFF. CDR3 in DNA: TGTGCCAGCAGTGAATTGTTCCAGGGGGAGCTGTTTTTT.

The J gene is TRBJ2-7, the V gene TRBV4-1; 10 nucleotides match TRBD1. Germline V gene data show CDR1 as MGHRA and CDR2 as YSYEKL. This CDR3 contains 14 residues. V lost 0 bases to trimming and J lost 8 bases; unmatched junction nucleotides: 4. The CDR3 region is CASSQDPGQGKQYF. The CDR3, as DNA: TGCGCCAGCAGCCAAGACCCGGGACAGGGGAAGCAGTACTTC.

This clone was seen a single time. J is TRBJ1-3 and V is TRBV28, with TRBD1 matching over 9 bases. The V and J ends lost 5 bases and 2 bases, in that order; junction bases with no gene match: 10. The CDR3 runs 17 residues. CDR1 MDHEN and CDR2 SYDVKM come from the germline V gene. The CDR3 nucleotides read TGTGCCAGCAGTCTACCCCGACAGGGGGTAGCTGGAAACACCATATATTTT. It yields the protein CASSLPRQGVAGNTIYF.

This clone came up a few times. The chain couples TRBV7-9 to TRBJ1-1, with 7 bases lining up with TRBD1. The length of the CDR3 is 14 residues. The J segment lost 1 base and the V segment lost 5 bases, leaving 4 bases of the junction unmatched. Germline loops: CDR1 SEHNR, CDR2 FQNEAQ (reference sequence). The CDR3 region has the DNA TGTGCCAGCAGCCAGGGACAGTCGAACACTGAAGCTTTCTTT. Translation: CASSQGQSNTEAFF.

This clone has just a few counts. J is TRBJ2-7 and V is TRBV2; D unresolved. V was pared by 0 bases and J by 5 bases, with 8 bases between. This CDR3 region has 13 residues. Germline-derived CDR1 and CDR2 are SNHLY and FYNNEI. The DNA for the CDR3 is TGTGCCAGCAGTGAAGCAGGGTGGGACGAGCAGTACTTC. This sequence encodes CASSEAGWDEQYF.